The T cell receptor (beta chain) under discussion was sequenced for a study of shared clonotypes between healthy human individuals. With ten immunoSEQ deep assay plates, unsorted PBMC DNA underwent sequencing. The data were produced by immunoSEQ multiplex PCR, yet TCRdb's version contains in-frame clones alone and is incomplete. The repertoire holds some 470,000 clones, with around 80% as singletons. The donors, all of them Caucasian adults, lived in Nashville, Tennessee. The ends lost 4 bases at V and 3 bases at J; junction bases unmatched: 15. The CDR3 is made up of 19 amino acids. Germline CDR1 is SGHNT and CDR2 is YYREEE (reference sequence).

The chain couples TRBV5-4 to TRBJ2-1; TRBD2 agrees at 11 bases. The sequenced material came from PBMCs. This TCR was recovered from a woman between 35 and 50 years old in good health. Some clones in this sample may be carry-over from other donors' samples. Here the CDR3 DNA reads TGTGCCAGCAGCCCGGCAGACGGAAGACTAGCGGGAAACTACAATGAGCAGTTCTTC. This gives the protein CASSPADGRLAGNYNEQFF.